This T cell receptor (beta chain) came from a study of identical twins. MiXCR was run by TCRdb on the 5' RACE reads, yielding one entry per CDR3 protein. The table lists 1.5 million to 2 million distinct CDR3 sequences, around a third of them singletons. Germline V gene data show CDR1 as DFQATT and CDR2 as SNEGSKA (reference sequence). The CDR3 spans 13 residues. V dropped 1 base and J dropped 5 bases, with 11 bases sitting between them. General observations from the study: Cord blood beta clonotypes that were abundant carried fewer insertions, and memory repertoires showed no such trend. Twins' excess sharing was less marked for out-of-frame beta sequences.

This clonotype was seen only a few times. What it binds is not known. Sample: cord blood. This receptor was taken from a newborn girl in good health. This sequence joins TRBV20-1 and TRBJ2-5, with D tentatively TRBD2 (5 bases). CDR3 amino acids: CSARGPGLETQYF. The CDR3 coding sequence is TGCAGTGCTAGAGGGCCGGGATTGGAGACCCAGTACTTC.